The sequence of this TCR beta chain was determined in a study of early T cells in non-severe SARS-CoV-2 infection (TCRdb year 2021). General notes on the study: Because TCR sequencing was done on bulk RNA from unsorted whole blood, the alpha and beta chains could not be paired.

On the study overall, not on this receptor specifically: Matching against VDJdb was skewed toward anti-spike CD8 responses, likely underestimated virus-specific expansions, and missed private and CD4 specificities.

The sample holds many counts of this clonotype. This clone's antigen is unknown. Base-call qualities are not available, and no considerably larger clone is one nucleotide away. Library preparation was by 5' RACE. TCRdb records NextSeq 500 as the sequencer. The TCR library protocol attached unique molecular identifiers to individual cDNA molecules to correct for sequencing error and PCR bias. Sequencing covered both TCR alpha and beta chains, and within each sample the abundances of alpha and beta sequences were tightly co-correlated. The study's processing was this. Decombinator V4 was used to annotate the V gene, J gene and CDR3 of the TCR sequences. Expanded TCRs were defined as changing significantly between any two time points under a Poisson model with p below 0.0001. TCR abundances were normalised to the total number of TCRs sequenced per sample and expressed as counts per million. MAIT TCRs were defined by TRAV1-2 paired with TRAJ12, TRAJ20 or TRAJ33, and iNKT TCRs by TRAV10 paired with TRAJ18. A search of VDJdb, accessed on 1 November 2021, was run for TCRs annotated to CMV, EBV and SARS-CoV-2, with TCRs annotated for multiple antigens excluded. TCRdb took the public reads, trimmed them with fastp at Q25, ran MiXCR for clone calling and kept in-frame beta chains. Records with the same CDR3 protein are collapsed into one entry carrying the most frequent genes and DNA. TCRdb, not the original authors, processed these V and J calls. This sample holds about 69,000 distinct CDR3 sequences; approximately 4.5% were observed only once. The ten largest account for 3.5% to 4% of the sample.

The study was a case-control design nested within a healthcare worker cohort in London, UK, with weekly nasopharyngeal swab PCR tests and blood sampling. Healthcare workers were recruited between 23 and 31 March 2020, during the week of the UK lockdown, and were followed weekly for up to about 16 weeks. Counted from cysteine to phenylalanine, this CDR3 has 17 amino acids. The retained sequence is limited to the CDR3, 51 bases, with the frame set at the first base. Reading the germline V gene gives CDR1 MNHEY and CDR2 SVGAGI. The junction shows trimming of 0 bases on V and 2 bases on J, and the gene matches do not reach 3 bases of it.

This specimen was whole blood, taken at baseline. The chain uses TRBV6-5 and TRBJ2-2, with TRBD2 matching 10 junction bases. This receptor was taken from an adult who was a healthcare worker with PCR-confirmed SARS-CoV-2 infection or an uninfected control (not recorded which). The donor label of this sample is uncertain. The nucleotides read TGTGCCAGCAGTTACTCGGGACTAGCGTTAAACACCGGGGAGCTGTTTTTT. Translated, it reads CASSYSGLALNTGELFF.